The 24 T cell receptor beta chains in this list originate from one sample, sequenced in a study of post-analysis software for immune sequencing data. Study-level findings and limits: Five or six TRBV segments, TRBV5-6, TRBV5-1 and TRBV20-1 among them, were found more frequent in patients than controls.

These TCRs' antigens remain unknown. Libraries were made from TCR beta cDNA, and they carried unique molecular identifiers. MiXCR was run by TCRdb on the PCR reads, yielding one entry per CDR3 protein. The data contain fewer than 700,000 distinct CDR3 sequences, roughly 47% of them singletons. The material sequenced was blood. These receptors were taken from a girl aged 10 to 17 with multiple sclerosis.

This clonotype occurred a few times. The chain links TRBV12-3 or TRBV12-4 to TRBJ2-5, with D uncertain. V dropped 5 bases and J dropped 5 bases, with 9 bases sitting between them. This CDR3 contains 12 residues. For the CDR3, the DNA is TGTGCCAGCAGTGGCCCTGGGGAGACCCAGTACTTC. Protein sequence: CASSGPGETQYF.

This clonotype was seen a handful of times. The CDR3 DNA reads as TGTGCCCGTACCGGGACTACTCACCAAGAGACCCAGTACTTC. Translating gives CARTGTTHQETQYF. The gene calls are TRBV2 and TRBJ2-5, with TRBD2 matching over 7 bases. Germline lookup yields CDR1 SNHLY and CDR2 FYNNEI. This CDR3 spans 14 amino acids. V was pared by 11 bases and J by 0 bases, with 9 bases of the junction left unmatched.

The CDR3 DNA is TGTGCCAGCAGTTCTGACCCGTGGAGGGGGGCGTCAGATACGCAGTATTTT. Protein sequence: CASSSDPWRGASDTQYF. The chain recombines TRBV12-3 or TRBV12-4 with TRBJ2-3; D assignment may be TRBD1 or TRBD2 (6 bases each). CDR3 length equals 17 residues. The ends were cut back, 4 bases at V and 4 bases at J, with 21 bases in the middle.

The chain couples TRBV12-3 or TRBV12-4 to TRBJ1-2, with a possible D match to TRBD1 (5 bases). Trimming shortened V by 0 bases and J by 11 bases, and 16 bases separated the two germline ends. The CDR3 has 14 amino acids. CDR3 bases: TGTGCCAGCAGTTTAGCGCTAATAAACGGGGCATACACCTTC. Its translation is CASSLALINGAYTF.

A few counts support this clonotype. The V gene is TRBV5-6, the J gene TRBJ2-5; TRBD2 is a possible D gene (6 bases). V dropped 0 bases and J dropped 7 bases, with 10 bases sitting between them. Germline V gives CDR1 SGHDT, CDR2 YYEEEE. The CDR3 has 13 residues. CDR3: CASSLGRRGTQYF. For the CDR3, the DNA is TGTGCCAGCAGCTTGGGGCGGCGGGGGACCCAGTACTTC. The full variable domain, with the rest looked up from reference TRBV5-6 and TRBJ2-5, is DAGVTQSPTHLIKTRGQQVTLRCSPKSGHDTVSWYQQALGQGPQFIFQYYEEEERQRGNFPDRFSGHQFPNYSSELNVNALLLGDSALYLCASSLGRRGTQYFGPGTRLLVL.

This clonotype was seen a handful of times. The V gene is TRBV10-3, the J gene TRBJ2-1; D uncertain. CDR3 length equals 13 residues. CDR1 ENHRY and CDR2 SYGVKD come from the germline V gene. V was clipped by 0 bases and J by 4 bases, with 4 bases between them. CDR3 protein: CAISESQYNEQFF. DNA for the CDR3: TGTGCCATCAGTGAGTCACAATACAATGAGCAGTTCTTC.

This clonotype occurred a few times. V gene TRBV7-2 combines with J gene TRBJ2-1; D is unclear. Germline CDR1 SGHTA, CDR2 FQGNSA. V gave up 3 bases and J gave up 5 bases, with 5 bases separating them. The CDR3 is 12 amino acids. The CDR3 sequence: CASSFVNNEQFF. CDR3 coding DNA: TGTGCCAGCAGCTTTGTAAACAATGAGCAGTTCTTC.

Here the CDR3 DNA reads TGCAGTGCTAGGGGGGAGTGGGGTACAGATACGCAGTATTTT. Its translation is CSARGEWGTDTQYF. The chain combines TRBV20-1 with TRBJ2-3; the D call may be TRBD1 or TRBD2 (5 bases each). The ends were cut back, 3 bases at V and 3 bases at J, with 13 bases in the middle. There are 14 residues in the CDR3. Germline V gene sequence: CDR1 DFQATT, CDR2 SNEGSKA (reference sequence).

This sequence joins TRBV4-1 and TRBJ2-3, with 8 positions matching TRBD2. Germline CDR1 reads MGHRA; CDR2 reads YSYEKL. Unmatched junction bases numbered 5, after V lost 2 bases and J lost 4 bases. This CDR3 comprises 15 residues. The DNA for the CDR3 is TGCGCCAGCAGCCAAATTAGCGGGGTGGCAGATACGCAGTATTTT. Amino acids: CASSQISGVADTQYF.

This chain uses TRBV4-1 with TRBJ2-4; 7 bases line up with TRBD1. The CDR3 totals 15 residues. J gave up 6 bases and V 1 base, and 6 bases lay outside the gene matches. Looked up from germline, CDR1 is MGHRA and CDR2 is YSYEKL. The chain's CDR3 is CASSQVQGRGNIQYF. CDR3 nucleotides: TGCGCCAGCAGCCAAGTACAGGGGCGAGGAAACATTCAGTACTTC.

V and J are TRBV27 and TRBJ2-7; 14 bases match TRBD2. Gene TRBJ2-5 matches the end of the DNA better, so the J call may be wrong. The CDR3 is made up of 15 amino acids. Germline CDR1 MNHEY, CDR2 SMNVEV (reference sequence). CDR3 nucleotide sequence: TGTGCCAGCAGTACCCGACTAGCGGGGGGGCAGACCCAGTACTTC. Translated: CASSTRLAGGQTQYF.

The chain combines TRBV29-1 with TRBJ2-1; D is ambiguous. V lost 8 bases and J 9 bases, leaving 11 bases between the germline ends. Germline V gene lookup returns CDR1 SQVTM and CDR2 ANQGSEA. The CDR3 has 10 residues. In nucleotides, the CDR3 is TGCAGCTTCGGGTTTAGTGAGCAGTTCTTC. Encoded protein: CSFGFSEQFF.

This clonotype was picked up a small number of times. The genes are TRBV6-2 or TRBV6-3 and TRBJ2-7; D gene uncertain. The CDR3 is made up of 12 amino acids. V lost 7 bases and J 1 base, leaving 8 bases between the germline ends. Germline CDR1 MNHEY, CDR2 SVGEGT. The CDR3 region is CASTQYSYEQYF. The CDR3 region has the DNA TGTGCCAGCACTCAATATTCCTACGAGCAGTACTTC.

This clonotype occurred once. The chain combines TRBV6-2 or TRBV6-3 with TRBJ1-1; D is unresolved. Germline CDR1 is MNHEY and CDR2 is SVGEGT. V dropped 2 bases and J dropped 4 bases, with 17 bases sitting between them. This CDR3 region has 16 residues. The CDR3 loop reads CASSYVPREEGTEAFF. In DNA, the CDR3 is TGTGCCAGCAGTTACGTCCCCCGTGAGGAGGGCACTGAAGCTTTCTTT.

This rearrangement joins TRBV21-1 to TRBJ1-1; the DNA was not compared with TRBD1, the D call given in the table. TRBV21-1 is termed a pseudogene. The length of the CDR3 is 16 residues. CDR3 in DNA: TGTGCCAGCAGCGACCGGGACAGGTTTATGAACACTGAAGCTTTCTTT. Translated: CASSDRDRFMNTEAFF.

The rearrangement links TRBV12-3 or TRBV12-4 to TRBJ2-6; a weak D match, TRBD2 (5 bases). Deletions cut 11 bases from V and 3 bases from J, with 14 bases between. This CDR3 has 14 residues. CDR3 amino acids: CAVASWLGANVLTF. CDR3 nucleotides: TGTGCCGTAGCGTCATGGCTTGGGGCCAACGTCCTGACTTTC.

The chain carries TRBV7-9 and TRBJ1-2; 7 bases agree with TRBD1. The V and J ends lost 4 bases and 5 bases, in that order; junction bases with no gene match: 7. This CDR3 comprises 14 residues. CDR1 is SEHNR, CDR2 FQNEAQ, per germline (reference sequence). This CDR3 reads CASSSQTGQYGYTF. DNA of the CDR3: TGTGCCAGCAGCTCCCAGACAGGGCAGTATGGCTACACCTTC.

This clonotype was seen ten or more times. The chain links TRBV3-1 to TRBJ2-3, with D possibly TRBD1 on 6 matching bases. V lost 4 bases and J 4 bases, leaving 15 bases between the germline ends. There are 15 residues in the CDR3. Per germline, CDR1 LGHDT and CDR2 YNNKEL (reference sequence). In DNA, the CDR3 is TGTGCCAGCAGCCCACAGGGACGTGGAGCAGATACGCAGTATTTT. The encoded protein is CASSPQGRGADTQYF.

This chain connects TRBV7-9 to TRBJ1-1; D is undetermined. V was shortened by 10 bases and J by 1 base, with 13 bases between the two germline ends. The CDR3 has 13 amino acids. Germline V CDR1 and CDR2: SEHNR, FQNEAQ (reference sequence). CDR3 residues: CATSRLTNTEAFF. Here the CDR3 DNA reads TGTGCCACCTCGCGACTTACGAACACTGAAGCTTTCTTT.

This sequence joins TRBV6-5 and TRBJ2-2; a weak D match, TRBD2 (5 bases). V was pared by 2 bases and J by 7 bases, with 5 bases between. The CDR3 loop spans 12 amino acids. CDR1 and CDR2 from the germline V gene are MNHEY and SVGAGI. For the CDR3, the DNA is TGTGCCAGCAGTTACCGGGGCGGGGAGCTGTTTTTT. Translated, it gives CASSYRGGELFF.

J is TRBJ2-7 and V is TRBV29-1; D is uncertain. V dropped 5 bases and J dropped 2 bases, with 10 bases sitting between them. This CDR3 has 12 amino acids. Germline V lookup: CDR1 SQVTM, CDR2 ANQGSEA. CDR3 residues: CSVTENTYEQYF. Written as DNA, the CDR3 is TGCAGCGTTACAGAGAACACCTACGAGCAGTACTTC.

The rearrangement uses TRBV6-6 and TRBJ1-2; D perhaps matches TRBD1 (5 bases). This CDR3 comprises 13 residues. CDR1 is MNHNY and CDR2 is SVGAGI in the germline V gene (reference sequence). Trimming left V 10 bases short and J 3 bases short, with 15 bases between. CDR3 coding DNA: TGTGCCACCCAGCGGGGGGGGGACTATGGCTACACCTTC. This codes for CATQRGGDYGYTF.

On this clonotype itself: This may come from a read error, since a much larger clone is one base off. The rearrangement uses TRBV6-5 and TRBJ2-7; D is unresolved. Germline V lookup: CDR1 MNHEY, CDR2 SVGAGI. This CDR3 is 14 amino acids long. V dropped 10 bases and J dropped 1 base, with 17 bases sitting between them. The CDR3 region is CATALPEQSYEQYF. CDR3 DNA sequence: TGTGCCACCGCCTTACCCGAACAGTCCTACGAGCAGTACTTC.

The chain links TRBV12-3 or TRBV12-4 to TRBJ2-5, with D perhaps assigned TRBD1 or TRBD2 (6 bases each). The ends were cut back, 5 bases at V and 1 base at J, with 20 bases in the middle. CDR3 length: 17 amino acids. CDR3 in DNA: TGTGCCAGCAGTACTAACGGGGGCCCTCTAACCCAAGAGACCCAGTACTTC. Its protein is CASSTNGGPLTQETQYF.